The entry below describes one T cell receptor beta chain. At one end the junction does not follow the germline gene, possibly because of a read error. From the RT-PCR reads, TCRdb called clonotypes with MiXCR, one entry per CDR3 protein. The top ten clones hold 11% of a sample with 550,000 to 800,000 distinct CDR3 sequences, approximately 14% of them seen once. This entry belongs to a study of response to subunit inactivated influenza vaccine. There are 16 residues in the CDR3. Looked up from germline, CDR1 is LGHDT and CDR2 is YNNKEL (reference sequence). The sequence came from a middle-aged man who received an inactivated influenza vaccine. Sample: PBMCs from blood, taken 11 to 12 days after vaccination. The genes are TRBV3-1 and TRBJ1-1; maybe TRBD1 (6 bases). CDR3 residues: CGSSRSGTSGNTEAFF. DNA of the CDR3: TGTGGCAGCAGCCGGAGTGGGACATCTGGGAACACTGAAGCTTTCTTT.